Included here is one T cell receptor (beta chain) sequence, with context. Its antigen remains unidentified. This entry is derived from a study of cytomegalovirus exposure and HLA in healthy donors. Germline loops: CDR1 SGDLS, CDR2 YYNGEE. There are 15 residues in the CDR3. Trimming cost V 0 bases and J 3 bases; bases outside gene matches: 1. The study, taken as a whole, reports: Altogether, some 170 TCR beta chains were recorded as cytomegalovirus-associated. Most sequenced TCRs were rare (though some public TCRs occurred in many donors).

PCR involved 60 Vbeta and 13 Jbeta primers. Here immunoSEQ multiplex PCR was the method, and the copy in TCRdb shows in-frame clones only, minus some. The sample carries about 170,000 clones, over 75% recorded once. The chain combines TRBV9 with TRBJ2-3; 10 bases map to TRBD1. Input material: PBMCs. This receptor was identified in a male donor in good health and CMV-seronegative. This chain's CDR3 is CASSVGGQGTDTQYF. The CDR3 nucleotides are TGTGCCAGCAGCGTAGGGGGACAGGGGACAGATACGCAGTATTTT.